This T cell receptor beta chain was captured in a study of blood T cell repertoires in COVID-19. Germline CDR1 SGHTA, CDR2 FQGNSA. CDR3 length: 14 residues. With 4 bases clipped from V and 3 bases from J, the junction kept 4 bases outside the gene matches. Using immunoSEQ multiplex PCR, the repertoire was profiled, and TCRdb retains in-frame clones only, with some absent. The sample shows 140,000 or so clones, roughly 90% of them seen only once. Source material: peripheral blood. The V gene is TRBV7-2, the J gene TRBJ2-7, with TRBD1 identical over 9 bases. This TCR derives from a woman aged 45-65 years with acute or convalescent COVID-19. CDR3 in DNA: TGTGCCAGCAGCTCGAGGACAGGGGACTACGAGCAGTACTTC. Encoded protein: CASSSRTGDYEQYF.